One and the same sample provided the 32 T cell receptor beta chains below, sequenced in a study of T cells in Graves' hyperthyroidism and ophthalmopathy. Researchers took RNA transcripts and amplified the TCR beta CDR3 regions from them. First-round RT-PCR with HTBI primers amplified the TCR CDR3 region. TCRdb re-called the multiplex PCR reads through MiXCR, storing one row per CDR3 protein. The table has some 620,000 distinct CDR3 sequences, around 16% seen once. Sequenced material: blood. The receptors derive from a woman in her twenties or thirties with Graves' hyperthyroidism.

J is TRBJ2-3 and V is TRBV20-1; 7 bases line up with TRBD2. The germline gives CDR1 DFQATT, CDR2 SNEGSKA (reference sequence). This CDR3 spans 19 amino acids. The ends lost 1 base at V and 2 bases at J; junction bases unmatched: 18. The CDR3 protein is CSARVIAGRETDFTDTQYF. In DNA form, the CDR3 reads TGCAGTGCTAGAGTGATTGCGGGGCGGGAGACGGATTTCACAGATACGCAGTATTTT.

Many counts were recorded for this clonotype. The J gene is TRBJ2-3, the V gene TRBV3-1; D unresolved. CDR1 and CDR2 (germline): LGHDT, YNNKEL (reference sequence). V lost 0 bases and J 5 bases, leaving 3 bases between the germline ends. This CDR3 is built from 12 residues. The CDR3, as DNA: TGTGCCAGCAGCCAAGAACTAGATACGCAGTATTTT. Amino acids: CASSQELDTQYF.

The V gene is TRBV5-1, the J gene TRBJ2-5, with 10 bases identical to TRBD2. The CDR3 runs 15 residues. The germline CDR1 and CDR2 sequences are SGHRS and YFSETQ. Trimming took 2 bases from V and 4 from J; bases not matched to a gene: 5. The DNA of the CDR3 is TGCGCCAGCAGCTTTACTAGCGGGACGGGAGAGACCCAGTACTTC. This sequence encodes CASSFTSGTGETQYF.

This clonotype was seen ten or more times. This chain links TRBV7-3 with TRBJ2-5; D may be TRBD2 (6 bases). Germline values: CDR1 SGHTA, CDR2 FQGTGA. Trimming pared 5 bases from V and 2 bases from J, leaving 12 bases between. The CDR3 contains 14 residues. Here the CDR3 reads CASSPAGRQETQYF. Here the CDR3 DNA reads TGTGCCAGCAGCCCCGCCGGGAGACAAGAGACCCAGTACTTC.

About this clonotype: Possible read error: a much larger clone is one base away. The gene calls are TRBV7-2 and TRBJ2-2; either TRBD1 or TRBD2 may fit D (5 bases each). There are 15 residues in the CDR3. Germline assignment: CDR1 SGHTA and CDR2 FQGNSA. V lost 6 bases and J lost 7, with 18 bases in between. Written as DNA, the CDR3 is TGTGCCAGCAGTTGGGACCCCGTTTACATCGGGGAGCTGTTTTTT. It yields the protein CASSWDPVYIGELFF.

The chain links TRBV13 to TRBJ1-1, with D possibly matching TRBD1 (5 bases). This CDR3 spans 17 amino acids. From germline, CDR1 is PRHDT and CDR2 FYEKMQ (reference sequence). V dropped 2 bases and J dropped 3 bases, with 19 bases sitting between them. The CDR3 spells CASSLPTITGGYTEAFF. The CDR3 DNA sequence: TGTGCCAGCAGCTTACCCACTATAACCGGGGGTTACACTGAAGCTTTCTTT.

This clonotype was recorded at least ten times. The rearrangement links TRBV2 to TRBJ1-3, with D possibly matching TRBD1 (5 bases). Per the germline V gene, CDR1 is SNHLY and CDR2 is FYNNEI. The CDR3 has 15 amino acids. Trimming took 6 bases from V and 2 from J, leaving 14 bases between them. Here the CDR3 reads CASSVLGVPGNTIYF. CDR3 bases: TGTGCCAGCAGCGTTCTGGGGGTTCCTGGAAACACCATATATTTT.

In its sample, this clonotype was seen many times. This chain joins TRBV3-1 and TRBJ2-5, with 10 bases matching TRBD2. The CDR3 sequence is 17 residues long. The V segment lost 1 base and the J segment 1 base; nucleotides outside the gene matches: 6. The germline V gene encodes CDR1 LGHDT and CDR2 YNNKEL (reference sequence). The CDR3: CASSQVPAGGPQETQYF. For the CDR3, the DNA is TGTGCCAGCAGCCAAGTGCCAGCGGGAGGGCCCCAAGAGACCCAGTACTTC.

The table lists this clonotype with a count of one. V gene TRBV7-6 combines with J gene TRBJ2-2, with D uncertain. The CDR3 is 15 amino acids. V was trimmed by 5 bases and J by 2 bases, leaving 12 bases between them. CDR1 SGHVS and CDR2 FNYEAQ come from the germline V gene. CDR3 DNA: TGTGCCAGCAGCCATGATAGGGCTAACACCGGGGAGCTGTTTTTT. Translated: CASSHDRANTGELFF.

This clonotype came up a few times. The CDR3 coding sequence is TGTGCCAGCAGCCAAACTAGCGCTCCGGGGGGGCAGTACTTC. Amino acids: CASSQTSAPGGQYF. V usage is TRBV11-2 and J usage is TRBJ2-7; 7 nucleotides align to TRBD2. This CDR3 is 14 amino acids long. Germline V gives CDR1 SGHAT, CDR2 FQNNGV. Trimming cost V 5 bases and J 9 bases; bases outside gene matches: 13.

This clonotype has a count of ten or more. The DNA of the CDR3 is TGTGCCAGCAGTTCCCTGACGTCTTCGGGGGAGCAGTACTTC. Its protein is CASSSLTSSGEQYF. The genes are TRBV27 and TRBJ2-7; a possible D gene is TRBD2 (5 bases). Trimming took 4 bases from V and 7 from J, leaving 17 bases between them. Looked up from germline, CDR1 is MNHEY and CDR2 is SMNVEV (reference sequence). This CDR3 is built from 14 residues.

This clonotype was counted at least ten times. The chain combines TRBV29-1 with TRBJ1-2; D is undetermined. From germline, CDR1 is SQVTM and CDR2 ANQGSEA. There are 12 residues in the CDR3. The V end was cut by 5 bases, the J end by 5 bases, with 12 bases between. In nucleotides, the CDR3 is TGCAGCGTTCGGATGGTGGGTTATGGCTACACCTTC. As protein: CSVRMVGYGYTF.

This clonotype was observed at least ten times. The rearrangement joins TRBV6-1 to TRBJ2-7; a possible D gene is TRBD1 (6 bases). The CDR3 is 13 amino acids. From germline, CDR1 is MNHNS and CDR2 SASEGT. The ends were cut back, 8 bases at V and 0 bases at J, with 11 bases in the middle. The CDR3 sequence: CASPGQLSYEQYF. CDR3 sequence (DNA): TGTGCCAGCCCTGGACAGCTCTCCTACGAGCAGTACTTC.

The chain employs TRBV4-1 and TRBJ2-7; TRBD1 matches at 8 bases. Germline V gene lookup returns CDR1 MGHRA and CDR2 YSYEKL. This CDR3 spans 15 amino acids. V dropped 1 base and J dropped 0; count of bases not matched to a gene: 2. CDR3 region: CASSQGQGFSYEQYF. The CDR3 DNA is TGCGCCAGCAGCCAAGGACAGGGGTTCTCCTACGAGCAGTACTTC.

Remarks on this clonotype: One base away lies a much larger clone, so this may be a sequencing read error. This sequence joins TRBV2 and TRBJ2-2; D unclear. The CDR3 spans 13 residues. CDR1 SNHLY and CDR2 FYNNEI come from the germline V gene. The CDR3 spells CATVNLDTEELFF. DNA of the CDR3: TGTGCCACCGTAAATCTAGACACCGAGGAGCTGTTTTTT.

This clonotype occurred a few times. CDR3: CASSSDGNTGELFF. The CDR3 DNA reads as TGTGCCAGCAGCTCGGATGGGAACACCGGGGAGCTGTTTTTT. This chain uses TRBV7-9 with TRBJ2-2; no clear D gene. CDR3 length: 14 amino acids. The V and J ends lost 4 bases and 1 base respectively, with 7 bases between them. The germline V gene has CDR1 SEHNR and CDR2 FQNEAQ (reference sequence).

This clonotype was detected ten times or more. Here the CDR3 DNA reads TGTGCCAGCAGCAAAATGACTGGACAAGAGACCCAGTACTTC. Protein sequence: CASSKMTGQETQYF. The chain couples TRBV28 to TRBJ2-5; D call uncertain. Trimming cost V 6 bases and J 2 bases, with 13 bases left between them. Germline values: CDR1 MDHEN, CDR2 SYDVKM. This CDR3 spans 14 amino acids.

The table lists this clonotype with many counts. This CDR3 is CASSLELVNNEQFF. CDR3 DNA sequence: TGCGCCAGCAGCTTGGAACTAGTTAACAATGAGCAGTTCTTC. V is TRBV5-1 and J is TRBJ2-1; D perhaps matches TRBD2 (5 bases). Trimming removed 0 bases from V and 5 bases from J, with 9 bases in between. The CDR3 has 14 amino acids. Germline V gives CDR1 SGHRS, CDR2 YFSETQ.

This clonotype was observed many times. The J gene is TRBJ1-5, the V gene TRBV28; no clear D gene. The CDR3 spans 15 residues. V was cut by 3 bases and J by 1 base, with 10 bases left in between. Germline loops: CDR1 MDHEN, CDR2 SYDVKM. The CDR3 is CASSFPAGSNQPQHF. The CDR3 DNA is TGTGCCAGCAGTTTCCCCGCTGGCAGCAATCAGCCCCAGCATTTT.

CDR3 bases: TGTGCCTGGAGTACGTCACAGGGGGTTGGGGATTCACCCCTCCACTTT. This gives the protein CAWSTSQGVGDSPLHF. The rearrangement links TRBV30 to TRBJ1-6; 8 bases map to TRBD1. V trimming: 2 bases; J trimming: 8 bases; junction bases outside the gene matches: 11. This CDR3 contains 16 residues. Germline V gene data show CDR1 as GTSNPN and CDR2 as SVGIG (reference sequence).

This clonotype was observed a few times. The V call is TRBV5-6, the J call TRBJ1-5, with a weak D call TRBD1 (6 bases). The germline CDR1 and CDR2 sequences are SGHDT and YYEEEE. V gave up 6 bases and J gave up 4 bases, with 14 bases separating them. CDR3 length: 14 amino acids. The CDR3 nucleotides are TGTGCCAGCACCCTTGGAGGGGGGAATCAGCCCCAGCATTTT. Translating it yields CASTLGGGNQPQHF.

The table lists this clonotype with many counts. The chain employs TRBV6-1 and TRBJ2-7; 9 positions agree with TRBD2. Per the germline V gene, CDR1 is MNHNS and CDR2 is SASEGT. V shed 5 bases and J 6 bases; nucleotides not matched to a gene: 5. The CDR3 spans 13 residues. CDR3 amino acids: CASSLAGDREQYF. CDR3 bases: TGTGCCAGCAGTTTAGCGGGAGACCGCGAGCAGTACTTC.

Comment on this clonotype: Since a much larger clone is just one base distant, this may be a read error. The chain carries TRBV24-1 and TRBJ1-1; D is uncertain. The CDR3 has 12 amino acids. Germline V CDR1 and CDR2: KGHDR, SFDVKD. The chain's CDR3 is CATRGPNTVAFF. The CDR3 region has the DNA TGTGCCACCAGGGGCCCGAACACTGTAGCTTTCTTT.

The chain couples TRBV5-1 to TRBJ2-5, with D perhaps being TRBD1 or TRBD2 (5 bases each). Germline CDR1 reads SGHRS; CDR2 reads YFSETQ. V gave up 4 bases and J gave up 2 bases, with 12 bases separating them. This CDR3 region has 14 residues. CDR3 sequence reads: CASSPGREQETQYF. DNA of the CDR3: TGCGCCAGCAGCCCGGGACGGGAACAAGAGACCCAGTACTTC.

This clonotype was seen at least ten times. The J gene is TRBJ2-2, the V gene TRBV2; 10 bases align to TRBD1. The CDR3 extends over 17 amino acids. Germline assignment: CDR1 SNHLY and CDR2 FYNNEI. V trimming: 6 bases; J trimming: 3 bases; junction bases outside the gene matches: 10. The CDR3 protein is CASRDDRGLDYTGELFF. The DNA for the CDR3 is TGTGCCAGCAGGGACGACAGGGGGCTAGATTACACCGGGGAGCTGTTTTTT.

This clonotype has ten or more counts. J is TRBJ2-3 and V is TRBV6-6; D is unclear. CDR1 MNHNY and CDR2 SVGAGI come from the germline V gene (reference sequence). Trimming took 0 bases from V and 1 from J, leaving 5 bases between them. This CDR3 is built from 14 residues. DNA of the CDR3: TGTGCCAGCAGTTACTCGAAGGGCACAGATACGCAGTATTTT. This sequence encodes CASSYSKGTDTQYF.

This clonotype was detected ten times or more. The CDR3 here is CASSQGSSGRAFHEQFF. CDR3 bases: TGTGCCAGCAGCCAGGGCTCTAGCGGGAGGGCCTTCCATGAGCAGTTCTTC. V gene TRBV7-3 combines with J gene TRBJ2-1, with 12 positions matching TRBD2. Germline CDR1 reads SGHTA; CDR2 reads FQGTGA. J lost 8 bases, V lost 5 bases, and 13 bases had no gene match. CDR3 length: 17 amino acids.

This rearrangement joins TRBV7-3 to TRBJ1-2, with 10 bases fitting TRBD1. CDR1 and CDR2 from the germline V gene are SGHTA and FQGTGA. The CDR3 length is 13 residues. The J segment lost 8 bases and the V segment lost 5 bases, leaving 5 bases of the junction unmatched. CDR3 nucleotide sequence: TGTGCCAGCAGCCCGGACAGGGGGACCGGCTACACCTTC. As protein: CASSPDRGTGYTF.

This clonotype was counted a few times. The chain joins TRBV20-1 to TRBJ1-6, with 10 bases identical to TRBD1. The trim removed 2 bases at V and 8 bases at J, leaving 6 bases unmatched. Germline V gene sequence: CDR1 DFQATT, CDR2 SNEGSKA (reference sequence). The CDR3 sequence is 15 residues long. CDR3 loop: CSARTTGGNHSPLHF. The CDR3, as DNA: TGCAGTGCTAGAACGACAGGGGGCAATCATTCACCCCTCCACTTT.

This clonotype has at least ten counts. The chain is built from TRBV4-2 and TRBJ2-5; 11 bases fit TRBD2. Trimming took 4 bases from V and 7 from J; bases not matched to a gene: 11. This CDR3 comprises 16 residues. The germline V gene encodes CDR1 LGHNA and CDR2 YNFKEQ. CDR3 bases: TGTGCCAGCAGCCCAGGGACTAGCGGAACAAGATTGACCCAGTACTTC. Its translation is CASSPGTSGTRLTQYF.

J is TRBJ2-3 and V is TRBV30; 10 bases are shared with TRBD1. The trim removed 1 base at V and 0 bases at J, leaving 10 bases unmatched. From germline, CDR1 is GTSNPN and CDR2 SVGIG (reference sequence). The CDR3 loop spans 18 amino acids. CDR3 loop: CAWSGTGQGNPSTDTQYF. As DNA, the CDR3 is TGTGCCTGGAGTGGAACGGGACAGGGGAACCCTAGCACAGATACGCAGTATTTT.

This chain links TRBV5-1 with TRBJ2-1; D is perhaps TRBD2 (6 bases). CDR1 is SGHRS, CDR2 YFSETQ, per germline. The V and J ends lost 4 bases and 8 bases respectively, with 13 bases between them. This CDR3 comprises 13 residues. The CDR3 DNA sequence: TGCGCCAGCAGCCGATGGGGGACTCATGAGCAGTTCTTC. Encoded protein: CASSRWGTHEQFF. Supplemented by reference TRBV5-1 and TRBJ2-1, the full variable domain reads KAGVTQTPRYLIKTRGQQVTLSCSPISGHRSVSWYQQTPGQGLQFLFEYFSETQRNKGNFPGRFSGRQFSNSRSEMNVSTLELGDSALYLCASSRWGTHEQFFGPGTRLTVL.